The TCR beta chain described here comes from a study of regulatory T cells in long-lasting Graves disease. Time point meaning: newly diagnosed GD, antithyroid drugs for less than 3 months. PBMC RNA served as the TCR library source. This clonotype was observed many times. The V end was cut by 4 bases, the J end by 5 bases, with 14 bases between. Germline values: CDR1 MNHEY, CDR2 SVGAGI. This CDR3 comprises 15 residues. Sequencing libraries for TCR beta were prepared with iRepertoire HTBI primers and Arm-PCR of CDR3 regions. Each CDR3 protein is one row after TCRdb ran MiXCR on the multiplex PCR reads. The table has 500,000 to 700,000 distinct CDR3 sequences, around 15% seen once. The sample was also linked to a second study, of T cells in Graves' hyperthyroidism and ophthalmopathy.

The sequence was collected from a woman aged 25-40 years with Graves disease. This specimen consisted of peripheral blood mononuclear cells (PBMCs), obtained at new diagnosis, from a patient treated with antithyroid drugs. J is TRBJ2-2 and V is TRBV6-5; no firm D call. CDR3 protein: CASSFSSWQTGELFF. The CDR3 region has the DNA TGTGCCAGCAGTTTCTCCTCCTGGCAGACCGGGGAGCTGTTTTTT.